These 5 T cell receptor beta chains originate from one sample sequenced in a study of Graves' ophthalmopathy and Graves' hyperthyroidism. Amplification of TCR beta CDR3 regions used RNA transcripts. The workflow started with a first-round RT-PCR run with HTBI primers and then moved on to a second-round multiplex PCR. TCRdb reprocessed the multiplex PCR reads via MiXCR and lists one record per CDR3 protein. This table has around 400,000 distinct CDR3 sequences, about 18% appearing once. Sequencing was performed on peripheral blood. Receptors were obtained from a woman between 18 and 30 years old with Graves' ophthalmopathy.

This clonotype was counted at least ten times. One base away lies a much larger clone, so this may be a sequencing read error. The chain has TRBV20-1 and TRBJ1-1; TRBD1 might be the D (5 bases). The CDR3 spans 15 residues. Trimming took 6 bases from V and 3 from J, leaving 20 bases between them. Germline values: CDR1 DFQATT, CDR2 SNEGSKA (reference sequence). The CDR3 here is CSATPPWGGDTEAFF. DNA of the CDR3: TGCAGTGCCACTCCACCATGGGGCGGGGACACTGAAGCTTTCTTT.

This clonotype has a count of ten or more. The V call is TRBV5-1, the J call TRBJ1-2; possible D gene TRBD1, 5 bases. Germline CDR1 SGHRS, CDR2 YFSETQ. V lost 2 bases to trimming and J lost 4 bases, with 18 bases between them. The CDR3 loop spans 16 amino acids. The CDR3 DNA reads as TGCGCCAGCAGCTTATTTCGAGTCAGGGACGCCTATGGCTACACCTTC. This translates into CASSLFRVRDAYGYTF.

This clonotype was recorded at least ten times. The V and J genes are TRBV6-2 or TRBV6-3 and TRBJ2-2; D is perhaps TRBD2 (5 bases). Between the trimmed V and J ends, which lost 4 bases and 4 bases, there was a span of 13 bases. This CDR3 contains 15 residues. Per the germline V gene, CDR1 is MNHEY and CDR2 is SVGEGT. CDR3 residues: CASSSPRAATGELFF. The CDR3, as DNA: TGTGCCAGCAGTTCCCCCCGAGCGGCCACCGGGGAGCTGTTTTTT.

This clonotype has a count of ten or more. The chain employs TRBV12-3 or TRBV12-4 and TRBJ1-1, with TRBD1 matching 9 bases. Unmatched junction bases numbered 7, after V lost 7 bases and J lost 1 base. There are 15 residues in the CDR3. The CDR3 is CASNNPGQGNTEAFF. The CDR3 region has the DNA TGTGCCAGCAACAACCCGGGACAGGGGAACACTGAAGCTTTCTTT.

The chain links TRBV6-1 to TRBJ2-5; a possible D gene is TRBD2 (6 bases). From germline, CDR1 is MNHNS and CDR2 SASEGT. V was cut by 6 bases and J by 2 bases, with 16 bases left in between. The CDR3 length is 15 residues. The chain's CDR3 is CASSLQGGGQETQYF. DNA for the CDR3: TGTGCCAGCAGCCTACAAGGAGGAGGGCAAGAGACCCAGTACTTC.